Presented here are 20 T cell receptor beta chains from one specimen sequenced in a study of identical twins. MiXCR was run by TCRdb on the 5' RACE reads, yielding one entry per CDR3 protein. Among approximately 470,000 distinct CDR3 sequences listed, 13% to 15% were seen once. In addition, the sample was reused for a study of yellow fever vaccine responses in identical twins.

Sequencing was performed on CD4+ T cells sorted from blood. Every receptor here comes from a woman aged 18-35 years in good health.

The sample holds many counts of this clonotype. This chain links TRBV12-3 or TRBV12-4 with TRBJ2-5; 7 positions match TRBD1. V lost 6 bases, J lost 4 bases, and 2 bases stayed unmatched. CDR3 length: 12 residues. DNA of the CDR3: TGTGCCAGCAGCCCAGGGGGAGAGACCCAGTACTTC. Residues: CASSPGGETQYF.

V gene TRBV5-1 combines with J gene TRBJ2-5; 10 nucleotides align to TRBD2. CDR3 length equals 14 residues. The germline gives CDR1 SGHRS, CDR2 YFSETQ. The CDR3 sequence: CSWGLAGVQETQYF. The CDR3 DNA follows: TGCTCGTGGGGGCTAGCGGGGGTACAAGAGACCCAGTACTTC. The whole variable domain, filled in from reference TRBV5-1 and TRBJ2-5, reads KAGVTQTPRYLIKTRGQQVTLSCSPISGHRSVSWYQQTPGQGLQFLFEYFSETQRNKGNFPGRFSGRQFSNSRSEMNVSTLELGDSALYLCSWGLAGVQETQYFGPGTRLLVL.

This clonotype appeared a few times. This clone may be a read error of a much larger clone one base away. The genes are TRBV6-4 and TRBJ2-1; the match to TRBD2 covers 13 bases. The V gene end was trimmed by 6 bases and the J gene end by 8 bases; junction bases not matched to a gene: 1. CDR1 is MRHNA, CDR2 SNTAGT, per germline. This CDR3 has 13 residues. CDR3 loop: CASRLAGGHEQFF. CDR3 DNA sequence: TGTGCCAGCAGACTAGCGGGGGGGCATGAGCAGTTCTTC.

This clonotype was recorded a few times. V gene TRBV7-2 combines with J gene TRBJ2-7, with no clear D. The germline V and J ends were trimmed by 0 bases and 4 bases, with 10 bases remaining between them. The CDR3 consists of 14 residues. Germline V gene sequence: CDR1 SGHTA, CDR2 FQGNSA. This chain's CDR3 is CASSLAPSGYEQYF. The DNA of the CDR3 is TGTGCCAGCAGCTTAGCCCCTTCTGGGTACGAGCAGTACTTC. Supplemented by reference TRBV7-2 and TRBJ2-7, the full variable domain reads GAGVSQSPSNKVTEKGKDVELRCDPISGHTALYWYRQSLGQGLEFLIYFQGNSAPDKSGLPSDRFSAERTGGSVSTLTIQRTQQEDSAVYLCASSLAPSGYEQYFGPGTRLTVT.

Ten or more counts support this clonotype. The V call is TRBV7-8, the J call TRBJ2-2, with D unresolved. Trimming took 3 bases from V and 1 from J, leaving 6 bases between them. CDR1 SGHVS and CDR2 FQNEAQ come from the germline V gene. This CDR3 has 14 amino acids. CDR3 DNA sequence: TGTGCCAGCAGCTTTCGCCAGAACACCGGGGAGCTGTTTTTT. It encodes CASSFRQNTGELFF.

This clonotype showed up just a few times. The chain couples TRBV30 to TRBJ2-5, with 13 bases identical to TRBD2. Germline V CDR1 and CDR2: GTSNPN, SVGIG (reference sequence). This CDR3 comprises 14 residues. Trimming cost V 8 bases and J 3 bases; bases outside gene matches: 6. Here the CDR3 DNA reads TGTGCCACCCCCGGACTAGCGGGAGAAGAGACCCAGTACTTC. Its protein product is CATPGLAGEETQYF. The full variable domain, in which reference TRBV30 and TRBJ2-5 provide the parts outside the CDR3, is SQTIHQWPATLVQPVGSPLSLECTVEGTSNPNLYWYRQAAGRGLQLLFYSVGIGQISSEVPQNLSASRPQDRQFILSSKKLLLSDSGFYLCATPGLAGEETQYFGPGTRLLVL.

This clonotype has only a few counts. The chain recombines TRBV20-1 with TRBJ2-7; no definite D call. The CDR3 has 19 residues. The germline V gene encodes CDR1 DFQATT and CDR2 SNEGSKA (reference sequence). The V and J ends lost 0 bases and 0 bases respectively, with 24 bases between them. The CDR3 loop reads CSARDLSLFTGSLSYEQYF. The DNA of the CDR3 is TGCAGTGCTAGAGATCTATCATTGTTTACGGGTTCCCTCTCCTACGAGCAGTACTTC.

The chain carries TRBV6-5 and TRBJ2-2; 9 positions match TRBD1. V lost 1 base and J lost 3; bases outside the gene matches: 6. Germline CDR1 MNHEY, CDR2 SVGAGI. This CDR3 is built from 17 residues. CDR3 nucleotides: TGTGCCAGCAGTTACTACGGGACAGGGAGCTACACCGGGGAGCTGTTTTTT. This encodes CASSYYGTGSYTGELFF.

The V gene is TRBV11-2, the J gene TRBJ2-1, with TRBD2 identical over 14 bases. The germline V gene has CDR1 SGHAT and CDR2 FQNNGV. The ends lost 5 bases at V and 6 bases at J; junction bases unmatched: 12. The CDR3 contains 18 residues. The CDR3 reads CASSPRRTSGGISNEQFF. The CDR3, as DNA: TGTGCCAGCAGCCCTCGTAGGACTAGCGGGGGGATTAGCAATGAGCAGTTCTTC.

This clonotype showed up just a few times. The chain links TRBV5-1 to TRBJ1-4; 8 nucleotides agree with TRBD1. The ends lost 4 bases at V and 1 base at J; junction bases unmatched: 6. The germline CDR1 and CDR2 sequences are SGHRS and YFSETQ. The CDR3 has 16 amino acids. CDR3 protein: CASSPGQALTNEKLFF. For the CDR3, the DNA is TGCGCCAGCAGCCCGGGACAGGCCCTAACTAATGAAAAACTGTTTTTT.

This rearrangement joins TRBV4-1 to TRBJ2-1, with 7 bases fitting TRBD1. CDR3 length: 14 residues. Trimming removed 1 base from V and 5 bases from J; junction bases left unmatched: 2. Germline CDR1 MGHRA, CDR2 YSYEKL. CDR3 sequence (DNA): TGCGCCAGCAGCCAAGGGGACAGAGACAATGAGCAGTTCTTC. This sequence encodes CASSQGDRDNEQFF.

The rearrangement uses TRBV6-2 or TRBV6-3 and TRBJ1-1, with D perhaps matching TRBD1 (5 bases). The germline V gene has CDR1 MNHEY and CDR2 SVGEGT. The CDR3 length is 14 residues. Trimming took off 8 bases at V and 3 bases at J, with 16 bases between the two ends. The CDR3 loop is CASGVQVKDTEAFF. As DNA, the CDR3 is TGTGCCAGCGGTGTACAGGTAAAGGACACTGAAGCTTTCTTT.

This clonotype was counted a few times. The J gene is TRBJ2-1, the V gene TRBV7-2, with no clear D. The V gene lost 5 bases and the J gene lost 6 bases, with 8 bases spanning the gap. Germline CDR1 is SGHTA and CDR2 is FQGNSA. This CDR3 has 12 amino acids. CDR3 in DNA: TGTGCCAGCAGCCTCATATTCAATGAGCAGTTCTTC. It encodes CASSLIFNEQFF.

Only a few counts were recorded for this clonotype. This chain links TRBV9 with TRBJ2-1, with 8 nucleotides matching TRBD2. Germline V gene sequence: CDR1 SGDLS, CDR2 YYNGEE. After removal of 0 bases from V and 0 bases from J, the junction contained 8 bases not matched to a gene. This CDR3 has 18 residues. The CDR3, as DNA: TGTGCCAGCAGCGTAGGGGCCCAGCGGGGGAGCTCCTACAATGAGCAGTTCTTC. This encodes CASSVGAQRGSSYNEQFF.

This clonotype was seen repeatedly, ten times or more. The chain couples TRBV7-2 to TRBJ2-7, with no clear D. V was shortened by 5 bases and J by 0 bases, with 8 bases between the two germline ends. The CDR3 contains 13 residues. CDR1 and CDR2 (germline): SGHTA, FQGNSA. The CDR3 loop reads CASSPYSSYEQYF. The CDR3 bases are TGTGCCAGCAGCCCGTACAGCTCCTACGAGCAGTACTTC.

The chain carries TRBV5-1 and TRBJ2-1, with 7 bases matching TRBD1. Germline CDR1 is SGHRS and CDR2 is YFSETQ. V shed 4 bases and J 7 bases; nucleotides not matched to a gene: 11. This CDR3 is 15 amino acids long. The chain's CDR3 is CASSPRWAGGNEQFF. The CDR3 DNA follows: TGCGCCAGCAGCCCCAGGTGGGCAGGGGGTAATGAGCAGTTCTTC.

The chain uses TRBV4-1 and TRBJ2-2; 9 nucleotides match TRBD2. Trimming cost V 3 bases and J 4 bases; bases outside gene matches: 6. The germline V gene encodes CDR1 MGHRA and CDR2 YSYEKL. The CDR3 extends over 16 amino acids. This CDR3 reads CASSQRGGLGTGELFF. The DNA for the CDR3 is TGCGCCAGCAGCCAGCGGGGGGGCCTGGGCACCGGGGAGCTGTTTTTT.

V and J are TRBV25-1 and TRBJ1-2; D unclear. Germline CDR1 and CDR2: MGHDK and SYGVNS. Trimming left V 1 base short and J 8 bases short, with 14 bases between. CDR3 length equals 14 residues. The CDR3 sequence is CASSEWVPLRGYTF. The DNA of the CDR3 is TGTGCCAGCAGTGAATGGGTTCCTTTGCGGGGCTACACCTTC.

This clonotype appeared many times. The rearrangement links TRBV5-1 to TRBJ2-1, with D perhaps matching TRBD1 (6 bases). This CDR3 is 15 amino acids long. Trimming removed 4 bases at V and 2 bases at J, with 13 bases between. Germline V lookup: CDR1 SGHRS, CDR2 YFSETQ. The CDR3 bases are TGCGCCAGCAGCCTAGACGGGACAACCTACAATGAGCAGTTCTTC. This gives the protein CASSLDGTTYNEQFF.

The chain joins TRBV4-1 to TRBJ2-7, with 10 bases identical to TRBD2. CDR3 length: 20 residues. Germline CDR1 and CDR2: MGHRA and YSYEKL. Trimming removed 3 bases from V and 2 bases from J; junction bases left unmatched: 19. For the CDR3, the DNA is TGCGCCAGCAGCCACGACGCAACCGGGACTAGCGTTAAAAGCCCCTACGAGCAGTACTTC. Encoded protein: CASSHDATGTSVKSPYEQYF.